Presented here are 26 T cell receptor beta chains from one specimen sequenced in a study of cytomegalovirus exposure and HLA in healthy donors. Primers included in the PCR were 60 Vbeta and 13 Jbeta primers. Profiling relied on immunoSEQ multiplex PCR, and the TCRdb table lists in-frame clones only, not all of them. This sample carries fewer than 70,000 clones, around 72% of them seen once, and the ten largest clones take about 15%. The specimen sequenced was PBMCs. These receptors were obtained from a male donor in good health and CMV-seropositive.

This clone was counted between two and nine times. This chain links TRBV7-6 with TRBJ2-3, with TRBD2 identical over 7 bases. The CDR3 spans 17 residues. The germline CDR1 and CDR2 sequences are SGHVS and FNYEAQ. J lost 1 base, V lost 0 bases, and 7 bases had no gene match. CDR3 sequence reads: CASSLAVASGGTDTQYF. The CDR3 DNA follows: TGTGCCAGCAGCTTAGCGGTTGCTAGCGGCGGCACAGATACGCAGTATTTT.

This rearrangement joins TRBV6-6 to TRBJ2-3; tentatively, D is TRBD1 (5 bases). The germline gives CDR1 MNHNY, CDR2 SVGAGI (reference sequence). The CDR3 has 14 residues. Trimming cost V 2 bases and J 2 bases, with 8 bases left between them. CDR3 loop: CASSYAGHTDTQYF. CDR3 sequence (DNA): TGTGCCAGCAGTTACGCAGGGCACACAGATACGCAGTATTTT.

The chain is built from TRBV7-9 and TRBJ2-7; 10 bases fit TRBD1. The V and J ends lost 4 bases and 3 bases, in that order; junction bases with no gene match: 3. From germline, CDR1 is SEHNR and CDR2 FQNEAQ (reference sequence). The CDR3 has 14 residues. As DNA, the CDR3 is TGTGCCAGCAGCTCGACAGGGGGCATCTACGAGCAGTACTTC. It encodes CASSSTGGIYEQYF.

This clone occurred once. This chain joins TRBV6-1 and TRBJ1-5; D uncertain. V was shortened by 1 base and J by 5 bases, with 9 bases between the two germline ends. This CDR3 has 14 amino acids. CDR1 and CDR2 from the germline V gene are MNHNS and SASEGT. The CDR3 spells CASSEDSGYQPQHF. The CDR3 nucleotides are TGTGCCAGCAGTGAAGACTCGGGTTATCAGCCCCAGCATTTT.

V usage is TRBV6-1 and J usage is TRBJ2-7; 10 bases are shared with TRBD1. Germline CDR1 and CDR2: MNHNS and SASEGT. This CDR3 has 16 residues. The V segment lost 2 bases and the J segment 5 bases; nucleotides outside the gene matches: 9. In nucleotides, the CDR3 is TGTGCCAGCAGTGAACAGGGACAGGGGAACCCCCACGAGCAGTACTTC. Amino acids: CASSEQGQGNPHEQYF.

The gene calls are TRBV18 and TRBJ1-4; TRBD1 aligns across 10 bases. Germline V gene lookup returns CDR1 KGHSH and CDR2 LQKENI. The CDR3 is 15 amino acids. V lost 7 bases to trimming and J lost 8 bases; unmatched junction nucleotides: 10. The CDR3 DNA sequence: TGTGCCAGCTATAATAGCGGGACAGGGGCCGAAAAACTGTTTTTT. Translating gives CASYNSGTGAEKLFF.

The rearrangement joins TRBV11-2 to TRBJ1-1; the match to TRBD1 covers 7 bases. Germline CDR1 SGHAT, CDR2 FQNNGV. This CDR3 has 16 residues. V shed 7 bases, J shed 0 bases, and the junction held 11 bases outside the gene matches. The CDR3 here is CASTSYRGEVNTEAFF. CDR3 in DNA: TGTGCCAGCACCTCTTACAGGGGCGAGGTGAACACTGAAGCTTTCTTT.

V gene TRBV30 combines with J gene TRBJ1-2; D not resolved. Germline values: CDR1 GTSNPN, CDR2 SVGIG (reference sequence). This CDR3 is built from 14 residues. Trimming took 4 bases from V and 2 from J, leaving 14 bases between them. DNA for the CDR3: TGTGCCTGGACCAGGCCCGCTGGCAACTATGGCTACACCTTC. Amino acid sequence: CAWTRPAGNYGYTF.

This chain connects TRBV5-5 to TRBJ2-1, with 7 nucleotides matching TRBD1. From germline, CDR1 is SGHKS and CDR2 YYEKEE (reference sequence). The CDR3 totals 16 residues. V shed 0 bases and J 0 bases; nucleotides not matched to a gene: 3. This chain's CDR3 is CASSLVPGGSYNEQFF. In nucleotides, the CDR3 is TGTGCCAGCAGCTTGGTTCCAGGGGGCTCCTACAATGAGCAGTTCTTC.

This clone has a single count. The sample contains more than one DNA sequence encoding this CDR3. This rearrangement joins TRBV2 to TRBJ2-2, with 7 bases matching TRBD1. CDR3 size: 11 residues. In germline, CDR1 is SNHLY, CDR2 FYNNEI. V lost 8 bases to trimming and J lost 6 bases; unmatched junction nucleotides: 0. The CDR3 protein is CASGQAGELFF. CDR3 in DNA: TGTGCCAGCGGACAGGCCGGGGAGCTGTTTTTT.

CDR3 DNA: TGTGCCAGCAGCCCGGGACAGAGGGAGACCCAGTACTTC. This gives the protein CASSPGQRETQYF. The genes are TRBV11-3 and TRBJ2-5; 7 bases align to TRBD1. With V trimmed by 5 bases and J by 5 bases, 5 bases remained unmatched. This CDR3 has 13 amino acids. Germline CDR1 SGHNT, CDR2 YENEEA. Complete variable domain (other parts from reference TRBV11-3 and TRBJ2-5): EAGVVQSPRYKIIEKKQPVAFWCNPISGHNTLYWYLQNLGQGPELLIRYENEEAVDDSQLPKDRFSAERLKGVDSTLKIQPAELGDSAVYLCASSPGQRETQYFGPGTRLLVL.

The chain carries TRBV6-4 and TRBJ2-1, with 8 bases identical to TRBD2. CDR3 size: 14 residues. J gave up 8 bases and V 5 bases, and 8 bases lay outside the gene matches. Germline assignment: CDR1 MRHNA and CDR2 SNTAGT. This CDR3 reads CASSRTGGSDEQFF. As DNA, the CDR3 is TGTGCCAGCAGTCGAACGGGAGGGTCCGATGAGCAGTTCTTC.

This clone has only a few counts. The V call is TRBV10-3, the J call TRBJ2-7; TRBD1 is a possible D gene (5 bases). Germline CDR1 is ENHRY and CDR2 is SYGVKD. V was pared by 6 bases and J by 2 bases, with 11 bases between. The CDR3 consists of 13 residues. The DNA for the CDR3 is TGTGCCATCAGGGCAGGGCAAACCTACGAGCAGTACTTC. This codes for CAIRAGQTYEQYF.

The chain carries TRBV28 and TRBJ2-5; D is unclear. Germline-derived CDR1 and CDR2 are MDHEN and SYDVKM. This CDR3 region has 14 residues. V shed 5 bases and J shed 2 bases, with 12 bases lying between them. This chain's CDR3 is CASSETPAQETQYF. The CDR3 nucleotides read TGTGCCAGCAGTGAAACTCCAGCGCAAGAGACCCAGTACTTC.

CDR3 residues: CASRGQGKGGYTF. The CDR3 DNA follows: TGTGCCAGCAGGGGACAGGGGAAGGGTGGCTACACCTTC. V is TRBV2 and J is TRBJ1-2; 10 bases are shared with TRBD1. This CDR3 contains 13 residues. CDR1 is SNHLY, CDR2 FYNNEI, per germline. The V and J ends lost 6 bases and 7 bases, in that order; junction bases with no gene match: 5.

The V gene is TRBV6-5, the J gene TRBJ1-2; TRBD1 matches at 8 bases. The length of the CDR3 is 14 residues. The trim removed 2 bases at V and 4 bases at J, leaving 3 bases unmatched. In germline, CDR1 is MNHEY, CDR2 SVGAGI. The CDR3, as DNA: TGTGCCAGCAGTTACAGACAGGGGTTCTATGGCTACACCTTC. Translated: CASSYRQGFYGYTF.

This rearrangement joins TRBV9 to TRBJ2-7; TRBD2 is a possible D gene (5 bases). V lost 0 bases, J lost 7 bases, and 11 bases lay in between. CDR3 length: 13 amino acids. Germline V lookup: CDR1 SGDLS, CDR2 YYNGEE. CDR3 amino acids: CASSVVGGREQYF. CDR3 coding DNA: TGTGCCAGCAGCGTAGTAGGAGGTAGGGAGCAGTACTTC.

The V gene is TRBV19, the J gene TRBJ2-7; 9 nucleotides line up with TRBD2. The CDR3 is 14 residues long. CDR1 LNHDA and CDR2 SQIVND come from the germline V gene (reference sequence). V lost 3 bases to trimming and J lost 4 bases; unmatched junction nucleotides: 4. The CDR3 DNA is TGTGCCAGTAGTATTAGCGGGAGTTCTTACGAGCAGTACTTC. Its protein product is CASSISGSSYEQYF.

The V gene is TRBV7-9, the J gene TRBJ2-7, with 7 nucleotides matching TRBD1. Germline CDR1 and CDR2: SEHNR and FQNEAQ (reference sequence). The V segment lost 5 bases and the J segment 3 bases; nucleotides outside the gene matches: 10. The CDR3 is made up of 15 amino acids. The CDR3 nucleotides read TGTGCCAGCAGCAAACCTCCGGACAGGTACTACGAGCAGTACTTC. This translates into CASSKPPDRYYEQYF.

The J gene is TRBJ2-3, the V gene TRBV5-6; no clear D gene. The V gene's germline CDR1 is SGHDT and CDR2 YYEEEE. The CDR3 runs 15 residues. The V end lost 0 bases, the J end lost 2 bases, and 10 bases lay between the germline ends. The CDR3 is CASSLGLADTDTQYF. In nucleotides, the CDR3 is TGTGCCAGCAGCTTGGGACTCGCAGACACAGATACGCAGTATTTT.

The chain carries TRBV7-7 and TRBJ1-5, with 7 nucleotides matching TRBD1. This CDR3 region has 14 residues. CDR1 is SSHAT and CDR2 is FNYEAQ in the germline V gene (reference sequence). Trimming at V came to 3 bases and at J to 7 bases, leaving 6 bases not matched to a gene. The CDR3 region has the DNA TGTGCCAGCAGCTTTGACAGGGATCTGCAGCCCCAGCATTTT. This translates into CASSFDRDLQPQHF.

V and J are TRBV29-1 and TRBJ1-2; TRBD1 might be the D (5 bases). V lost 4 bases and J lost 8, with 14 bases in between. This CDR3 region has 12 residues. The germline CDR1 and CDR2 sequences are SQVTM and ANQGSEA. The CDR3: CSVVQDLSGYTF. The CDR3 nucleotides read TGCAGCGTTGTACAGGATCTTAGCGGCTACACCTTC.

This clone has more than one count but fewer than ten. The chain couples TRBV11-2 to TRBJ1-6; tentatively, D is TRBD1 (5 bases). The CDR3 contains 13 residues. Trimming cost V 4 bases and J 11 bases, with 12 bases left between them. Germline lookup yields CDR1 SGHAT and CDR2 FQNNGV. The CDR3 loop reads CASSSTLGAPLHF. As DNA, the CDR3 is TGTGCCAGCAGCTCCACTCTAGGGGCACCCCTCCACTTT. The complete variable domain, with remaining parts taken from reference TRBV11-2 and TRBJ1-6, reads EAGVAQSPRYKIIEKRQSVAFWCNPISGHATLYWYQQILGQGPKLLIQFQNNGVVDDSQLPKDRFSAERLKGVDSTLKIQPAKLEDSAVYLCASSSTLGAPLHFGNGTRLTVT.

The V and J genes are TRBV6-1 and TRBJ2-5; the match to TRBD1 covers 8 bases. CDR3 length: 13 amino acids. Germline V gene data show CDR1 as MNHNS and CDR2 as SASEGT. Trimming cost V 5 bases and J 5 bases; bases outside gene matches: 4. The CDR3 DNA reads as TGTGCCAGCAGTAGGGACAGGAGGGAGACCCAGTACTTC. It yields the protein CASSRDRRETQYF.

The CDR3 reads CASSFPPGYEQYF. The CDR3 region has the DNA TGTGCCAGCAGCTTTCCCCCCGGCTACGAGCAGTACTTC. This rearrangement joins TRBV7-9 to TRBJ2-7; D gene uncertain. There are 13 residues in the CDR3. Germline CDR1 is SEHNR and CDR2 is FQNEAQ (reference sequence). The V end was cut by 3 bases, the J end by 3 bases, with 9 bases between.

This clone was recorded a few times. The CDR3 reads CASSELGLEQFF. CDR3 in DNA: TGTGCCAGCAGTGAACTAGGTCTTGAGCAGTTCTTC. The chain joins TRBV6-1 to TRBJ2-1; no definite D call. Trimming removed 2 bases from V and 9 bases from J, with 8 bases in between. The CDR3 is 12 amino acids. CDR1 and CDR2 from the germline V gene are MNHNS and SASEGT.